This TCR beta chain derives from a study of cytomegalovirus exposure and HLA in healthy donors. Study observations and caveats: The study listed approximately 160 cytomegalovirus-associated TCR beta chains. Later, an analysis found that TCR clusters from the first cohort tended to co-occur in the 120 validation repertoires. Most TCR sequences were rare, but some public TCRs occurred in many donors.

Repertoires were generated with immunoSEQ multiplex PCR, while TCRdb's copy carries only in-frame clones and drops some. The sample records 280,000 or so clones, roughly 90% being singletons. The germline V gene encodes CDR1 MDHEN and CDR2 SYDVKM. The J segment lost 7 bases and the V segment lost 5 bases, leaving 9 bases of the junction unmatched. The CDR3 contains 15 residues. For this clone: Its specificity is not known.

The TCR originated in a woman under 30 in good health and CMV-seronegative. The specimen was PBMCs. The chain joins TRBV28 to TRBJ1-2; TRBD1 matches at 11 bases. The CDR3 is CASSLPRTGGPGYTF. CDR3 sequence (DNA): TGTGCCAGCAGTCTCCCCCGGACAGGGGGCCCTGGCTACACCTTC.